This T cell receptor beta chain was identified during a study of shared clonotypes between healthy human individuals. Data came from immunoSEQ multiplex PCR; TCRdb stores just in-frame clones and leaves some out. The repertoire holds some 2 million clones, with about 95% as singletons. This clone occurred once. The antigen remains undetermined. V was pared by 0 bases and J by 3 bases, with 14 bases between. CDR1 and CDR2 (germline): LGHNA, YNFKEQ. This CDR3 is built from 16 residues. Terminally differentiated effector memory CD45RA+ cells were excluded from the naive CD8 cells, which were CD45RO-negative and positively selected for CCR7. Overall study findings and caveats: Larger richness was generally estimated for naive than memory subsets. Depth of sequencing was expected to influence donor clonotype sharing.

The rearrangement joins TRBV4-2 to TRBJ1-1; maybe TRBD1 (5 bases). Source material: naive CD8+ T cells sorted from blood. The origin of this receptor is a man younger than 35 in good health. This CDR3 is CASSQDYGTDYTEAFF. The CDR3 DNA reads TGTGCCAGCAGCCAAGATTACGGGACGGATTACACTGAAGCTTTCTTT.